Presented here are 26 T cell receptor beta chains from one specimen sequenced in a study of blood T cell repertoires in COVID-19. Clones were sequenced by immunoSEQ multiplex PCR, and TCRdb holds only the in-frame ones, with some missing. The table shows 55,000 to 90,000 clones, with 85% to 90% occurring only once. Sequenced sample: peripheral blood. The receptors derive from a man between 65 and 85 years old with active COVID-19.

The CDR3, as DNA: TGCGCCAGCAGCTTGAGTCAGGGGGCGGGCGAGCAGTACTTC. Its translation is CASSLSQGAGEQYF. This chain connects TRBV5-1 to TRBJ2-7, with TRBD1 matching over 8 bases. Germline V gene sequence: CDR1 SGHRS, CDR2 YFSETQ. The CDR3 sequence is 14 residues long. V trimming: 1 base; J trimming: 6 bases; junction bases outside the gene matches: 6.

This chain uses TRBV7-2 with TRBJ2-7; 8 bases match TRBD1. Germline CDR1 SGHTA, CDR2 FQGNSA. CDR3 length: 16 residues. V was clipped by 0 bases and J by 3 bases; unmatched bases: 7. CDR3 region: CASSLAAGTGHYEQYF. CDR3 DNA: TGTGCCAGCAGCTTAGCGGCGGGGACAGGCCACTACGAGCAGTACTTC.

This chain joins TRBV19 and TRBJ1-4; D is possibly TRBD1 (6 bases). V was trimmed by 2 bases and J by 1 base, leaving 20 bases between them. The CDR3 sequence is 19 residues long. Germline V lookup: CDR1 LNHDA, CDR2 SQIVND (reference sequence). The CDR3 loop is CASSIMRQGRGRTNEKLFF. CDR3 coding DNA: TGTGCCAGTAGTATAATGCGGCAGGGCAGGGGAAGAACTAATGAAAAACTGTTTTTT.

The chain has TRBV4-1 and TRBJ1-2, with 8 bases aligning to TRBD1. The germline CDR1 and CDR2 sequences are MGHRA and YSYEKL. This CDR3 has 16 amino acids. With 0 bases clipped from V and 4 bases from J, the junction kept 7 bases outside the gene matches. The CDR3 sequence is CASSQEGRGPGYGYTF. In DNA form, the CDR3 reads TGCGCCAGCAGCCAAGAGGGCAGGGGGCCGGGCTATGGCTACACCTTC.

This chain uses TRBV30 with TRBJ2-1; no clear D. In germline, CDR1 is GTSNPN, CDR2 SVGIG (reference sequence). The V and J ends lost 5 bases and 10 bases respectively, with 15 bases between them. The CDR3 consists of 12 residues. The CDR3: CAWDKTGAEQFF. The CDR3 DNA sequence: TGTGCCTGGGACAAGACTGGTGCGGAGCAGTTCTTC.

The rearrangement links TRBV7-2 to TRBJ2-1, with D hard to call. The germline V and J ends were trimmed by 11 bases and 0 bases, with 11 bases remaining between them. This CDR3 is 13 amino acids long. CDR1 and CDR2 (germline): SGHTA, FQGNSA. The CDR3, as DNA: TGTGCCGCCAGGCCCAGCTCCTACAATGAGCAGTTCTTC. Translating it yields CAARPSSYNEQFF.

J is TRBJ2-3 and V is TRBV5-1; 7 nucleotides align to TRBD2. Germline CDR1 is SGHRS and CDR2 is YFSETQ. Germline trimming cut 3 bases from V and 1 base from J; bases unmatched to any gene: 5. The CDR3 runs 15 residues. In nucleotides, the CDR3 is TGCGCCAGCAGCTGGGGCGGGAGCGGCACAGATACGCAGTATTTT. Its translation is CASSWGGSGTDTQYF.

This clone was detected a few times. The V and J genes are TRBV4-1 and TRBJ2-1; the match to TRBD1 covers 8 bases. The CDR3 covers 17 residues. Losses at the gene ends were 1 base for V and 1 base for J; bases not matched to a gene: 6. Germline V lookup: CDR1 MGHRA, CDR2 YSYEKL. This CDR3 is CASSQGGRGRSYNEQFF. The CDR3 nucleotides are TGCGCCAGCAGCCAAGGGGGCAGGGGGCGGTCCTACAATGAGCAGTTCTTC.

The chain recombines TRBV27 with TRBJ2-7; D unclear. The V and J ends lost 6 bases and 0 bases respectively, with 9 bases between them. CDR3 size: 13 residues. Germline V lookup: CDR1 MNHEY, CDR2 SMNVEV (reference sequence). CDR3 amino acids: CASRSTHSYEQYF. CDR3 coding DNA: TGTGCCAGCAGAAGCACCCACTCCTACGAGCAGTACTTC.

The rearrangement joins TRBV6-5 to TRBJ2-7, with D tentatively TRBD2 (6 bases). V was shortened by 5 bases and J by 7 bases, with 18 bases between the two germline ends. This CDR3 is built from 14 residues. CDR1 is MNHEY and CDR2 is SVGAGI in the germline V gene. DNA for the CDR3: TGTGCCAGCAGTCCTCCGGGACTCCCGCGGGAGCAGTACTTC. Translated, it gives CASSPPGLPREQYF.

The chain joins TRBV3-1 (or the pseudogene TRBV3-2) to TRBJ1-4; perhaps TRBD1 as D (5 bases). CDR3 length: 14 amino acids. The V gene lost 4 bases and the J gene lost 7 bases, with 13 bases spanning the gap. Looked up from germline, CDR1 is LGHDT and CDR2 is YNNKEL (reference sequence). The CDR3 sequence is CASSPGFSGEKLFF. CDR3 sequence (DNA): TGTGCCAGCAGCCCAGGGTTTAGCGGTGAAAAACTGTTTTTT.

CDR3 protein: CASSPQPRDSNEQFF. CDR3 DNA sequence: TGCGCCAGCAGCCCCCAGCCCCGGGACAGCAATGAGCAGTTCTTC. The chain has TRBV4-1 and TRBJ2-1, with 7 positions matching TRBD1. CDR1 and CDR2 from the germline V gene are MGHRA and YSYEKL. V shed 4 bases and J 6 bases; nucleotides not matched to a gene: 9. The CDR3 consists of 15 residues.

The J gene is TRBJ2-1, the V gene TRBV18, with TRBD2 matching 10 bases. CDR3 length: 15 amino acids. Trimming at V came to 6 bases and at J to 5 bases, leaving 7 bases not matched to a gene. From germline, CDR1 is KGHSH and CDR2 LQKENI. CDR3 in DNA: TGTGCCAGCTCCCCCGAAGGACTAGCGGACAATGAGCAGTTCTTC. It translates to CASSPEGLADNEQFF.

This chain connects TRBV11-3 to TRBJ2-1, with no clear D. CDR3 size: 17 residues. Trimming cost V 5 bases and J 7 bases, with 24 bases left between them. Germline values: CDR1 SGHNT, CDR2 YENEEA. CDR3 amino acids: CASSPSRPPRPGNEQFF. The DNA for the CDR3 is TGTGCCAGCAGCCCCAGTCGCCCCCCGCGCCCCGGGAATGAGCAGTTCTTC. The variable domain in full, completed from reference TRBV11-3 and TRBJ2-1, reads EAGVVQSPRYKIIEKKQPVAFWCNPISGHNTLYWYLQNLGQGPELLIRYENEEAVDDSQLPKDRFSAERLKGVDSTLKIQPAELGDSAVYLCASSPSRPPRPGNEQFFGPGTRLTVL.

The chain links TRBV5-1 to TRBJ2-3, with 10 nucleotides matching TRBD1. The CDR3 loop spans 15 amino acids. Per germline, CDR1 SGHRS and CDR2 YFSETQ. V was clipped by 4 bases and J by 3 bases; unmatched bases: 5. In nucleotides, the CDR3 is TGCGCCAGCAGCACGGGACAGGGGAGTACAGATACGCAGTATTTT. Amino acids: CASSTGQGSTDTQYF.

The V and J genes are TRBV7-6 and TRBJ2-4; 12 bases agree with TRBD1. Germline assignment: CDR1 SGHVS and CDR2 FNYEAQ. The CDR3 totals 17 residues. The V gene end was trimmed by 5 bases and the J gene end by 6 bases; junction bases not matched to a gene: 11. CDR3 sequence: CASSPGTGGANRNIQYF. The CDR3 nucleotides read TGTGCCAGCAGCCCCGGGACAGGGGGCGCGAACAGAAACATTCAGTACTTC.

The chain joins TRBV6-6 to TRBJ2-1; D may be TRBD2 (5 bases). V lost 6 bases to trimming and J lost 12 bases, with 15 bases between them. The germline CDR1 and CDR2 sequences are MNHNY and SVGAGI (reference sequence). CDR3 length: 12 residues. The CDR3 DNA reads TGTGCCAGCAGCGCCCCCCTAGCTGCGCAGTTCTTC. Amino acid sequence: CASSAPLAAQFF.

This clone was picked up one time. The rearrangement links TRBV9 to TRBJ1-1; D gene ambiguous. The CDR3 runs to 11 residues. The germline V gene has CDR1 SGDLS and CDR2 YYNGEE. V was trimmed by 3 bases and J by 8 bases, leaving 8 bases between them. Written as DNA, the CDR3 is TGTGCCAGCAGCGCCCCATCCGAAGCTTTCTTT. Translated, it gives CASSAPSEAFF.

J is TRBJ1-5 and V is TRBV7-6; D uncertain. CDR1 and CDR2 (germline): SGHVS, FNYEAQ. The CDR3 extends over 16 amino acids. The V and J ends lost 5 bases and 2 bases respectively, with 16 bases between them. In nucleotides, the CDR3 is TGTGCCAGCAGCCCTAGCTGGGGTGTTGGCAATCAGCCCCAGCATTTT. Its translation is CASSPSWGVGNQPQHF.

The chain couples TRBV18 to TRBJ1-2, with D maybe TRBD1 (6 bases). Trimming pared 4 bases from V and 4 bases from J, leaving 19 bases between. The CDR3 runs 16 residues. CDR1 KGHSH and CDR2 LQKENI come from the germline V gene. CDR3 residues: CASSRAGATLTYGYTF. DNA for the CDR3: TGTGCCAGCTCACGGGCGGGGGCGACCCTTACCTATGGCTACACCTTC.

The rearrangement uses TRBV19 and TRBJ2-1; D may be TRBD1 (5 bases). The CDR3 totals 14 residues. Germline values: CDR1 LNHDA, CDR2 SQIVND (reference sequence). V gave up 8 bases and J gave up 7 bases, with 18 bases separating them. The DNA of the CDR3 is TGTGCCAGTCGGGCCCTCCAGGGTTCAAATGAGCAGTTCTTC. Translating it yields CASRALQGSNEQFF.

This chain connects TRBV18 to TRBJ2-2, with 7 bases that match TRBD2. V gave up 8 bases and J gave up 0 bases; unmatched junction bases: 3. The CDR3 covers 14 residues. CDR1 and CDR2 from the germline V gene are KGHSH and LQKENI. CDR3 sequence reads: CASTGLTNTGELFF. In DNA form, the CDR3 reads TGTGCCAGCACGGGACTAACGAACACCGGGGAGCTGTTTTTT.

This rearrangement joins TRBV7-2 to TRBJ2-7, with 7 bases lining up with TRBD2. CDR1 SGHTA and CDR2 FQGNSA come from the germline V gene. CDR3 length: 13 residues. The V gene end was trimmed by 7 bases and the J gene end by 5 bases; junction bases not matched to a gene: 8. The CDR3 region is CASTMGGRNEQYF. CDR3 nucleotides: TGTGCCAGCACCATGGGGGGGAGGAACGAGCAGTACTTC.

The chain carries TRBV19 and TRBJ2-7; a possible D gene is TRBD1 (7 bases). V lost 5 bases, J lost 2 bases, and 25 bases lay in between. CDR1 is LNHDA, CDR2 SQIVND, per germline (reference sequence). The CDR3 is 18 amino acids. CDR3 DNA: TGTGCCAGTAGTGCCCGGGGGACAGATCGGCCTGGTCCCTACGAGCAGTACTTC. Its translation is CASSARGTDRPGPYEQYF.

The genes are TRBV2 and TRBJ2-1; 9 bases are a match to TRBD1. This CDR3 region has 14 residues. After removal of 6 bases from V and 3 bases from J, the junction contained 3 bases not matched to a gene. The germline gives CDR1 SNHLY, CDR2 FYNNEI. The chain's CDR3 is CASRGQGRYNEQFF. For the CDR3, the DNA is TGTGCCAGCAGGGGACAGGGCCGCTACAATGAGCAGTTCTTC. The full variable domain, with the rest looked up from reference TRBV2 and TRBJ2-1, is EPEVTQTPSHQVTQMGQEVILRCVPISNHLYFYWYRQILGQKVEFLVSFYNNEISEKSEIFDDQFSVERPDGSNFTLKIRSTKLEDSAMYFCASRGQGRYNEQFFGPGTRLTVL.

The chain uses TRBV7-3 and TRBJ2-5; D is perhaps TRBD2 (6 bases). Germline lookup yields CDR1 SGHTA and CDR2 FQGTGA. This CDR3 is built from 13 residues. V lost 1 base and J lost 9, with 12 bases in between. CDR3 in amino acids: CASSLSPSAAQYF. CDR3 DNA: TGTGCCAGCAGCTTAAGCCCTAGCGCGGCCCAGTACTTC.